Below, one T cell receptor beta chain is given with its context. Its specificity is not known. The sample originates from a study of Ad26.COV2.S vaccination and SARS-CoV-2 variants. Study details: Vaccine-arm donor from the placebo-controlled COV1001 Ad26.COV2.S trial. Administration of Ad26.COV2.S was intramuscular, either once or twice 56 days apart. Study-level results: Vaccine and placebo recipients had similar non-spike TCR breadth. Substantial breadth in spike-specific CD8+ and CD4+ T cell responses was reportedly seen after vaccination.

Treatment here: some 20 received Ad26.COV2.S at low or high dose, single or two shots; about five received placebo; per-sample allocation not given. Sample collection was performed on day 63 after the first vaccine or placebo injection. From germline, CDR1 is SGHNT and CDR2 YYREEE (reference sequence). CDR3 length: 15 amino acids. The ends lost 2 bases at V and 0 bases at J; junction bases unmatched: 4. Here immunoSEQ multiplex PCR was the method, and the copy in TCRdb shows in-frame clones only, minus some. The table shows about 500,000 clones, with approximately 90% occurring only once. The TCR originated in a person between 18 and 65 years old who received the Ad26.COV2.S COVID-19 vaccine or a placebo. The rearrangement uses TRBV5-4 and TRBJ2-7; 8 positions match TRBD1. The starting material was peripheral blood, obtained in a trial of Ad26.COV2.S vaccine versus placebo. CDR3 DNA sequence: TGTGCCAGCAGCTTCGGGGACAGGAGCTCCTACGAGCAGTACTTC. Amino acid sequence: CASSFGDRSSYEQYF. Looking up the rest from reference TRBV5-4 and TRBJ2-7 gives the full variable domain: ETGVTQSPTHLIKTRGQQVTLRCSSQSGHNTVSWYQQALGQGPQFIFQYYREEENGRGNFPPRFSGLQFPNYSSELNVNALELDDSALYLCASSFGDRSSYEQYFGPGTRLTVT.